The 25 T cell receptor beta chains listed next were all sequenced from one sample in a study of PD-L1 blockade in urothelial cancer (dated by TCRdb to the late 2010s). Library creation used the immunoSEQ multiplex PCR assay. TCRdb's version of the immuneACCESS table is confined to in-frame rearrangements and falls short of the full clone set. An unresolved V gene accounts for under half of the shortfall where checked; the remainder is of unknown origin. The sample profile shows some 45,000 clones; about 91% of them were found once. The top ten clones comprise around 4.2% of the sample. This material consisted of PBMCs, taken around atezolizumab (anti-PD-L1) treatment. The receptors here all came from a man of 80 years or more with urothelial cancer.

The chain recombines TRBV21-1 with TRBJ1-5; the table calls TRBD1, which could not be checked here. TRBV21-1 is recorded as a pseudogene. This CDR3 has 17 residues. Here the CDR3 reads CASSKAGRGFGNQPQHF. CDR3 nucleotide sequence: TGTGCCAGCAGCAAAGCGGGTAGGGGGTTTGGGAATCAGCCCCAGCATTTT.

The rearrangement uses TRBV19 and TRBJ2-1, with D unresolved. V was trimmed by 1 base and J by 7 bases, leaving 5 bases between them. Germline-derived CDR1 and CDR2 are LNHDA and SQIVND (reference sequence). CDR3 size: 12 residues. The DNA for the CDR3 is TGTGCCAGTAGTATAGGGGCTAATGAGCAGTTCTTC. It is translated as CASSIGANEQFF.

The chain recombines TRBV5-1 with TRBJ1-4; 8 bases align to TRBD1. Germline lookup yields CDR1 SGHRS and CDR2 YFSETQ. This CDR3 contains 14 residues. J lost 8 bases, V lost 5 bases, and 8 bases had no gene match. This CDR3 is CASSYDRGEEKLFF. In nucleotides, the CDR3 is TGCGCCAGCAGTTACGACAGGGGTGAGGAAAAACTGTTTTTT.

The CDR3 loop is CASSPRTGAYTIYF. As DNA, the CDR3 is TGTGCCAGCTCACCAAGGACAGGGGCATACACCATATATTTT. The V gene is TRBV18, the J gene TRBJ1-3; 9 positions agree with TRBD1. Germline V gene data show CDR1 as KGHSH and CDR2 as LQKENI. The CDR3 spans 14 residues. Germline trimming cut 2 bases from V and 8 bases from J; bases unmatched to any gene: 4.

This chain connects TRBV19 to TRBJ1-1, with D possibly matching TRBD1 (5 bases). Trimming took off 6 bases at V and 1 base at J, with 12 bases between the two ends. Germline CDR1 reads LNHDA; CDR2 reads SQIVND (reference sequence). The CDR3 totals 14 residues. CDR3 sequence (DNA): TGTGCCAGTAGCACCGGCGGGGGGAACACTGAAGCTTTCTTT. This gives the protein CASSTGGGNTEAFF.

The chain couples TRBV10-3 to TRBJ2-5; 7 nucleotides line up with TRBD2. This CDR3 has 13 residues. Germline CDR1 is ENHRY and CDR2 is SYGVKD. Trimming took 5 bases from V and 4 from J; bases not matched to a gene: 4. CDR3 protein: CAISTLARETQYF. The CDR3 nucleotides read TGTGCCATCAGTACACTAGCGAGAGAGACCCAGTACTTC.

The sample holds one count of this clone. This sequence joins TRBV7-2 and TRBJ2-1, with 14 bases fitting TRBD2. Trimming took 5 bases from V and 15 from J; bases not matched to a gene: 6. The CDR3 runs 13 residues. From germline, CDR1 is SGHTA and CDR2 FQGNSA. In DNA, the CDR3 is TGTGCCAGCAGCCGGGGACTAGCGGGAGAAAGGTTCTTC. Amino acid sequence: CASSRGLAGERFF.

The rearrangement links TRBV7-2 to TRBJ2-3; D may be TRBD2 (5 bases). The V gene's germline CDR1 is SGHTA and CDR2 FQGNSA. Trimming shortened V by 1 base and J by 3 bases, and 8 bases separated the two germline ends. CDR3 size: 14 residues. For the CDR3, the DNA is TGTGCCAGCAGCTTAGGTCCGGGGACAGATACGCAGTATTTT. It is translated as CASSLGPGTDTQYF. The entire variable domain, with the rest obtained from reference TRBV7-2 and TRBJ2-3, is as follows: GAGVSQSPSNKVTEKGKDVELRCDPISGHTALYWYRQSLGQGLEFLIYFQGNSAPDKSGLPSDRFSAERTGGSVSTLTIQRTQQEDSAVYLCASSLGPGTDTQYFGPGTRLTVL.

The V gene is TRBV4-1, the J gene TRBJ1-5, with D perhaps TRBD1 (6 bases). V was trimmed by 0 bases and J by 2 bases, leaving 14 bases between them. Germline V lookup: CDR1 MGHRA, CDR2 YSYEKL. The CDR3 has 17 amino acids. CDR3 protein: CASSQDVRAGGNQPQHF. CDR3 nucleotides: TGCGCCAGCAGCCAAGACGTACGGGCAGGGGGCAATCAGCCCCAGCATTTT.

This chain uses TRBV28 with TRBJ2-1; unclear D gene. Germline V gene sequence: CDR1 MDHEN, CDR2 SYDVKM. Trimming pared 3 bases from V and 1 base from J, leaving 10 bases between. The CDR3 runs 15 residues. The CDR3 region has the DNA TGTGCCAGCAGTTTGGCAGGTCTTTCCTACAATGAGCAGTTCTTC. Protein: CASSLAGLSYNEQFF.

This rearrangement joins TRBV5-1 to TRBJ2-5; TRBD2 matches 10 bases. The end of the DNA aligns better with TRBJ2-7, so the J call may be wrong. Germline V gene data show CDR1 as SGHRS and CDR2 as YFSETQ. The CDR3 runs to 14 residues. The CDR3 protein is CASSLGTSGYEQYF. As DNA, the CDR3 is TGCGCCAGCAGCTTGGGGACTAGCGGCTACGAGCAGTACTTC.

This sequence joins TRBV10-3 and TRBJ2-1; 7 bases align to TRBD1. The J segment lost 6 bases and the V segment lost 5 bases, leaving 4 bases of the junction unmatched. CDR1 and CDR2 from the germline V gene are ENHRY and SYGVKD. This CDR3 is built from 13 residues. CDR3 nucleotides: TGTGCCATCAGTCCGGGACAGCCCAATGAGCAGTTCTTC. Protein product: CAISPGQPNEQFF.

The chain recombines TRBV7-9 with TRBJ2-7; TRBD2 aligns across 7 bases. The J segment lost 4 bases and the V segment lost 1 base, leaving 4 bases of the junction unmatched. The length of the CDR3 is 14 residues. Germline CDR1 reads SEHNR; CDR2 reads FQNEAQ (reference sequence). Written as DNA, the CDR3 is TGTGCCAGCAGCTTAGGGGGGGGGATTTACGAGCAGTACTTC. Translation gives CASSLGGGIYEQYF.

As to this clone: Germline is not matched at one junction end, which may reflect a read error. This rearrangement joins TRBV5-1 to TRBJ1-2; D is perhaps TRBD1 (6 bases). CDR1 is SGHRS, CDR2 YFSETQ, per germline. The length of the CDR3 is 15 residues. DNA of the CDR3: TGCGCCAGCAGTTTGGGGGGCAGCCAGCTAGGTGGCTACACCTTC. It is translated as CASSLGGSQLGGYTF.

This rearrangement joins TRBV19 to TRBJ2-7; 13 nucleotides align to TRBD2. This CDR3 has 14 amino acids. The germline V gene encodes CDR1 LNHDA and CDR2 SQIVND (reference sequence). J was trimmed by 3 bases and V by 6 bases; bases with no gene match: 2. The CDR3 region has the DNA TGTGCCAGTAGCGGACTAGCGGGGGTCTACGAGCAGTACTTC. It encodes CASSGLAGVYEQYF.

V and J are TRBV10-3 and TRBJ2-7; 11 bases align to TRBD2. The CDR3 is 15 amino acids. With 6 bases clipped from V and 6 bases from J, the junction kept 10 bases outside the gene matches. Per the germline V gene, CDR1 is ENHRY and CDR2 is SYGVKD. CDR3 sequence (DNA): TGTGCCATCAGGCCAGTAGCGGGAGGGCTCGGCGAGCAGTACTTC. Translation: CAIRPVAGGLGEQYF.

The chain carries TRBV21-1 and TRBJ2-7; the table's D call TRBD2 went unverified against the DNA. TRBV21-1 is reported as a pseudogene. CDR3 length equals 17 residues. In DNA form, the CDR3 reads TGTGCCAGCAGCAGTCCCGGGACTAGCGGGAGGTCTTACGAGCAGTACTTC. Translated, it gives CASSSPGTSGRSYEQYF.

CDR3 loop: CASSWTGVGTDTQYF. CDR3 coding DNA: TGCGCCAGCAGCTGGACAGGGGTTGGCACAGATACGCAGTATTTT. The rearrangement links TRBV5-1 to TRBJ2-3; 9 bases agree with TRBD1. CDR3 length equals 15 residues. Looked up from germline, CDR1 is SGHRS and CDR2 is YFSETQ. After removal of 3 bases from V and 1 base from J, the junction contained 3 bases not matched to a gene.

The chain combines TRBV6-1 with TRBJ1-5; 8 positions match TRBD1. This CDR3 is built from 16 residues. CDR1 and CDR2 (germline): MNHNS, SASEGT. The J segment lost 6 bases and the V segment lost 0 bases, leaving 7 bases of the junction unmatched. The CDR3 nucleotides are TGTGCCAGCAGTGAAGCGCCAGGGGGCTGGGGTCAGCCCCAGCATTTT. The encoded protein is CASSEAPGGWGQPQHF.

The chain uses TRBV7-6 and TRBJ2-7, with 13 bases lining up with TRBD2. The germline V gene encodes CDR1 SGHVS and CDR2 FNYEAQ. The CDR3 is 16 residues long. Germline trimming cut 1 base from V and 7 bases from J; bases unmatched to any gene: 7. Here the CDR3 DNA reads TGTGCCAGCAGCTTAGGGGGACTAGCGGGATCCGGGGAGCAGTACTTC. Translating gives CASSLGGLAGSGEQYF. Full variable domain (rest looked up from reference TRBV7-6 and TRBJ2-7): GAGVSQSPRYKVTKRGQDVALRCDPISGHVSLYWYRQALGQGPEFLTYFNYEAQQDKSGLPNDRFSAERPEGSISTLTIQRTEQRDSAMYRCASSLGGLAGSGEQYFGPGTRLTVT.

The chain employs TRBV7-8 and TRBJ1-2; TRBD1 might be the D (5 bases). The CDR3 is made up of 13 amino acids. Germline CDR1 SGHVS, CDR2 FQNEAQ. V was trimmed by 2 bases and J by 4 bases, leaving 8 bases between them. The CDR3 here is CASSLMGGYGYTF. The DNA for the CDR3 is TGTGCCAGCAGCTTAATGGGGGGCTATGGCTACACCTTC.

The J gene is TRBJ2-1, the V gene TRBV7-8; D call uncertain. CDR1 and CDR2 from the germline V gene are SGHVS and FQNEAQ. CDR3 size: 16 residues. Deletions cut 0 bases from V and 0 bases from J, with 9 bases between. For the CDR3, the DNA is TGTGCCAGCAGCTTAGCGCGGATCAGCTCCTACAATGAGCAGTTCTTC. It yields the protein CASSLARISSYNEQFF.

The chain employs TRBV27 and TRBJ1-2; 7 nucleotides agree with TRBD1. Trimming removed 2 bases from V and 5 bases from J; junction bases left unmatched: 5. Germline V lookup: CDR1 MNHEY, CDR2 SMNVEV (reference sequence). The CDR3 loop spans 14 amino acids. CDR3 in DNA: TGTGCCAGCAGTTTAGGGGCAGGGGGTTATGGCTACACCTTC. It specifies CASSLGAGGYGYTF.

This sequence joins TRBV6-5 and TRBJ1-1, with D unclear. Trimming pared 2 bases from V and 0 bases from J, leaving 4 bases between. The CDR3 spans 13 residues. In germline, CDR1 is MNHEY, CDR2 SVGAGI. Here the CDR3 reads CASSYRVNTEAFF. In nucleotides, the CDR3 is TGTGCCAGCAGTTACCGGGTGAACACTGAAGCTTTCTTT.

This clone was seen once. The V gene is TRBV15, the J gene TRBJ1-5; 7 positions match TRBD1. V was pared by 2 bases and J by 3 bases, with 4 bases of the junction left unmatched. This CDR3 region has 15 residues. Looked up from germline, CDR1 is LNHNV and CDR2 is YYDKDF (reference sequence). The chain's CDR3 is CATSRPGTANQPQHF. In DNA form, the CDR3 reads TGTGCCACCAGCAGACCCGGGACAGCCAATCAGCCCCAGCATTTT.